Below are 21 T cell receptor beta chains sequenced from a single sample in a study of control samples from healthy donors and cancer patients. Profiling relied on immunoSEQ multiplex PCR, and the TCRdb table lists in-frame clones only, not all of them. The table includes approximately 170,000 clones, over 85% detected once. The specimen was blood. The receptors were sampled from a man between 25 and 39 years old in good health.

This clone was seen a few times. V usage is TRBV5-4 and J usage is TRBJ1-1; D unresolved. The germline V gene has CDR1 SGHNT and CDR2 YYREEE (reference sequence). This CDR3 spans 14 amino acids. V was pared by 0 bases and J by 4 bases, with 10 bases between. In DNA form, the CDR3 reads TGTGCCAGCAGCTTGGTTTCCGGGAGCACTGAAGCTTTCTTT. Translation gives CASSLVSGSTEAFF. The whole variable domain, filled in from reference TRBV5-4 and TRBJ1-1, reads ETGVTQSPTHLIKTRGQQVTLRCSSQSGHNTVSWYQQALGQGPQFIFQYYREEENGRGNFPPRFSGLQFPNYSSELNVNALELDDSALYLCASSLVSGSTEAFFGQGTRLTVV.

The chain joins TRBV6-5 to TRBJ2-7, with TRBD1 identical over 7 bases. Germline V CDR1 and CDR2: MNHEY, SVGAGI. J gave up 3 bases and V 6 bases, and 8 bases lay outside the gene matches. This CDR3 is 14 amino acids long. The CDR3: CASRLGTAVYEQYF. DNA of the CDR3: TGTGCCAGCAGACTTGGGACAGCGGTCTACGAGCAGTACTTC.

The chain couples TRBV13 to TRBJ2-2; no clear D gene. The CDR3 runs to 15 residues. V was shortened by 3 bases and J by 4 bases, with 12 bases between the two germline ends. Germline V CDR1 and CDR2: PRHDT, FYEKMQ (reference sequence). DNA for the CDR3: TGTGCCAGCAGCTTCGGCCAGGTGACCACCGGGGAGCTGTTTTTT. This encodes CASSFGQVTTGELFF.

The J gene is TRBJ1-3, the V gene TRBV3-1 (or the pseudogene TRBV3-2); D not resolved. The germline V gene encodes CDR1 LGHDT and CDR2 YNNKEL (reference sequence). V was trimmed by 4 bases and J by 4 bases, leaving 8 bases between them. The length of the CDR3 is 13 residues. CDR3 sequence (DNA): TGTGCCAGCAGCCCCTCCGGGGGAAACACCATATATTTT. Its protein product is CASSPSGGNTIYF.

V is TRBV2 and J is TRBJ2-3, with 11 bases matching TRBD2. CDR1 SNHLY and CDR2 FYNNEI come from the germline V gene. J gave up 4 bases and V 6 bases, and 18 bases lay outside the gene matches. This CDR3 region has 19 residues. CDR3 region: CASSDLVTELAGDADTQYF. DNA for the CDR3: TGTGCCAGCAGCGACCTTGTAACGGAACTAGCGGGAGACGCAGATACGCAGTATTTT.

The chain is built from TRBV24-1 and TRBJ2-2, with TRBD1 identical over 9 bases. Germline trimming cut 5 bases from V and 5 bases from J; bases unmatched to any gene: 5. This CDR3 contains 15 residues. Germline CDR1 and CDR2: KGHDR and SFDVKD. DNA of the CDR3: TGTGCCACCAGTGGCGGGACAGGGAGGACCGGGGAGCTGTTTTTT. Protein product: CATSGGTGRTGELFF.

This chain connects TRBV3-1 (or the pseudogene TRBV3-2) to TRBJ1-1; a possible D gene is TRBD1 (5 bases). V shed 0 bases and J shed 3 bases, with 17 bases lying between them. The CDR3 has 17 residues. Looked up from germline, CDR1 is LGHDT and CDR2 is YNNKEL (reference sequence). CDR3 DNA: TGTGCCAGCAGCCAAGATCTAGGGTCGGGGGTGGACACTGAAGCTTTCTTT. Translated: CASSQDLGSGVDTEAFF.

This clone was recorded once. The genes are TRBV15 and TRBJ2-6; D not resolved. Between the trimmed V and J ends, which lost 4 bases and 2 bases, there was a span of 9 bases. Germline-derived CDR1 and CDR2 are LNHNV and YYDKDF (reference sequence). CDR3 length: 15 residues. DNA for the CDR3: TGTGCCACCAGCACGGACGGAGCTGGGGCCAACGTCCTGACTTTC. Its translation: CATSTDGAGANVLTF.

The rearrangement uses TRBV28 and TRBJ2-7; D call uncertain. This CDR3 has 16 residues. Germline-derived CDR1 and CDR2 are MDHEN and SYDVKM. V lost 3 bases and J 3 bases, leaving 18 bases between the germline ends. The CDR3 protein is CASSFPPPASYYEQYF. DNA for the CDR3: TGTGCCAGCAGTTTCCCCCCCCCGGCCAGCTACTACGAGCAGTACTTC.

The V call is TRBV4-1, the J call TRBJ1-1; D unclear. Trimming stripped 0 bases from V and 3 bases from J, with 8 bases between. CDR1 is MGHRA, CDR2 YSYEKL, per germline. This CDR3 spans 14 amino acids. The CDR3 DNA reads TGCGCCAGCAGCCAAGACCCGAGATACACTGAAGCTTTCTTT. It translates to CASSQDPRYTEAFF.

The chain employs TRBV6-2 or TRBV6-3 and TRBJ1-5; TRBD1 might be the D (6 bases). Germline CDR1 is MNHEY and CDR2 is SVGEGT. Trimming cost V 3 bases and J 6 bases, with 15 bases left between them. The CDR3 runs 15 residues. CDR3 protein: CASSYLGQSFQPQHF. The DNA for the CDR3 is TGTGCCAGCAGTTATCTTGGACAGTCGTTTCAGCCCCAGCATTTT.

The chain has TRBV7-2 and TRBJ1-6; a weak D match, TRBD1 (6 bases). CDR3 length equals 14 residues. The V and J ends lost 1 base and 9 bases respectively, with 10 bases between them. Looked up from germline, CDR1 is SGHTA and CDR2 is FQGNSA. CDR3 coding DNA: TGTGCCAGCAGCTTAGAGGGGGGTAGTTCACCCCTCCACTTT. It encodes CASSLEGGSSPLHF.

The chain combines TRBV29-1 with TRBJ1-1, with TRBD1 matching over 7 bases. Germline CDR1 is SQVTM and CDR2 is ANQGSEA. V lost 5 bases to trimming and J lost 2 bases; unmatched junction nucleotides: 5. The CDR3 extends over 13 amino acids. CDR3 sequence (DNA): TGCAGCGTTAAGACAGGGATTAACACTGAAGCTTTCTTT. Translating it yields CSVKTGINTEAFF. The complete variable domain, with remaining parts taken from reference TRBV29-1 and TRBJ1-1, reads SAVISQKPSRDICQRGTSLTIQCQVDSQVTMMFWYRQQPGQSLTLIATANQGSEATYESGFVIDKFPISRPNLTFSTLTVSNMSPEDSSIYLCSVKTGINTEAFFGQGTRLTVV.

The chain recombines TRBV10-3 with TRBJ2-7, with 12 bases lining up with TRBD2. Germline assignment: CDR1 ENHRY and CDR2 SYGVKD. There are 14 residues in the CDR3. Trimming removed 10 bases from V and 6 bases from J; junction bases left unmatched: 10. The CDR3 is CATSLAGGNFEQYF. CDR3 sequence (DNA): TGTGCCACATCTCTAGCGGGGGGGAACTTCGAGCAGTACTTC.

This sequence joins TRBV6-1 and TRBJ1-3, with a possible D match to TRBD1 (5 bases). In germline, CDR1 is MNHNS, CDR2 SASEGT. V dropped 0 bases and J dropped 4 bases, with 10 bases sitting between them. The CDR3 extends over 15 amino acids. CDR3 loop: CASSEAGRWGNTIYF. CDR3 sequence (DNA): TGTGCCAGCAGTGAAGCGGGACGCTGGGGAAACACCATATATTTT.

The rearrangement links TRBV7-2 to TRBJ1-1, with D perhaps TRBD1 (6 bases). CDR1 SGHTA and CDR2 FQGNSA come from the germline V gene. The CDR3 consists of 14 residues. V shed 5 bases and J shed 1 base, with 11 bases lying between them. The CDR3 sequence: CASSQQGRNTEAFF. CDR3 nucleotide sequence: TGTGCCAGCAGCCAACAGGGTCGGAACACTGAAGCTTTCTTT.

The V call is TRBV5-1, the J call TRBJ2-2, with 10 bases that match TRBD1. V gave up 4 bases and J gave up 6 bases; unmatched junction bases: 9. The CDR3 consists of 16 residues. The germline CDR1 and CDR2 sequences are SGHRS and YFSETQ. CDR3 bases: TGCGCCAGCAGCCCGCAGGACAGGGGGGGGGCCGGGGAGCTGTTTTTT. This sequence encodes CASSPQDRGGAGELFF.

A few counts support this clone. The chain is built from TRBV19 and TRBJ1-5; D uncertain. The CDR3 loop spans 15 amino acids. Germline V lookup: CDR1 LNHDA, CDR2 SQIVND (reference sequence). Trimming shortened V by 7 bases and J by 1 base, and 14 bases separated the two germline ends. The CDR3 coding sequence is TGTGCCAGTACTGAAGGGAGAGGAAGCAATCAGCCCCAGCATTTT. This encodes CASTEGRGSNQPQHF. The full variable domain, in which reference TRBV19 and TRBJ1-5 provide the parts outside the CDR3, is DGGITQSPKYLFRKEGQNVTLSCEQNLNHDAMYWYRQDPGQGLRLIYYSQIVNDFQKGDIAEGYSVSREKKESFPLTVTSAQKNPTAFYLCASTEGRGSNQPQHFGDGTRLSIL.

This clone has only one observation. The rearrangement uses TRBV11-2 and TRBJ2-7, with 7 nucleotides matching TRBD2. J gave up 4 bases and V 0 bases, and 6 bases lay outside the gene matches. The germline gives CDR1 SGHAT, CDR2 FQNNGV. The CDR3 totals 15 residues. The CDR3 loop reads CASSLDGLGRYEQYF. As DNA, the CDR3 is TGTGCCAGCAGCTTAGACGGACTAGGGAGGTACGAGCAGTACTTC. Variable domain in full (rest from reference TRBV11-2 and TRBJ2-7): EAGVAQSPRYKIIEKRQSVAFWCNPISGHATLYWYQQILGQGPKLLIQFQNNGVVDDSQLPKDRFSAERLKGVDSTLKIQPAKLEDSAVYLCASSLDGLGRYEQYFGPGTRLTVT.

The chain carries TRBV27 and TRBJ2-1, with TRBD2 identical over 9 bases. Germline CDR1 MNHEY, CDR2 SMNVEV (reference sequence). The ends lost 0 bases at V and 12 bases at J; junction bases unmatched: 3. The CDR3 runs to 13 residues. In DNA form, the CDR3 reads TGTGCCAGCAGTTTATCTAGCGGGAGTGTGCAGTTCTTC. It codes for CASSLSSGSVQFF.

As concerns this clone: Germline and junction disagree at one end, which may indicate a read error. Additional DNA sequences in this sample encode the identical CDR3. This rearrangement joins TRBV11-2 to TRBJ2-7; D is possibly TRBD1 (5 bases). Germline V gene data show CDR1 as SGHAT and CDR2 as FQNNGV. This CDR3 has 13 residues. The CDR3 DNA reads TGTGCCAGCAGCTTCGACAGCTCCTATGAGCAGTACTTC. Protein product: CASSFDSSYEQYF.